This TCR beta chain originates from a study of cytomegalovirus exposure and HLA in healthy donors. Study-wide results and limits: The classifier, whose performance was assessed in both the original and validation cohorts, reportedly diagnosed cytomegalovirus status with high specificity and sensitivity.

CDR1 and CDR2 (germline): SGHRS, YFSETQ. The CDR3 has 16 residues. V was trimmed by 1 base and J by 5 bases, leaving 18 bases between them. PCR amplification relied on 60 Vbeta primers (plus 13 Jbeta primers). The repertoire was sequenced with immunoSEQ multiplex PCR; TCRdb's copy has only in-frame clones and lacks some. The sample shows around 250,000 clones, around 90% of them seen only once. Note on this clone: The antigen is undetermined.

The sample was PBMCs. The rearrangement links TRBV5-1 to TRBJ2-5, with a possible D match to TRBD1 (6 bases). The sequence was obtained from a girl under 10 years old in good health and CMV-seronegative. DNA of the CDR3: TGCGCCAGCAGCTTGTTGGGGAAGGGGGTCGGCGAGACCCAGTACTTC. It codes for CASSLLGKGVGETQYF.